This entry describes one TCR beta chain. Its specificity is unknown. This entry comes from a study of OX40 agonist ivuxolimab in advanced cancers. At the level of the study: Ivuxolimab doses were 0.01, 0.1, 0.3, 1.5, 3 or 10 mg/kg every 2 weeks. Hepatocellular carcinoma, melanoma, renal cell or head and neck cancer affected the dose-escalation patients. Among those enrolled, mean age was 60 years (range roughly 23 to 85) and about 82% were male.

The repertoire was sequenced with immunoSEQ multiplex PCR; TCRdb's copy has only in-frame clones and lacks some. The sample comprises roughly 35,000 clones, 80% to 95% of which are singletons, and roughly a third rests with the top ten. Deletions cut 4 bases from V and 3 bases from J, with 15 bases between. The V gene's germline CDR1 is SGHDN and CDR2 FVKESK. This CDR3 is built from 15 residues. Findings and caveats of the study: Patients with a partial response at 0.1-3.0 mg/kg had among the lowest clonal expansion.

The receptor was derived from an adult with an advanced solid tumor such as melanoma, head and neck, liver or kidney cancer. This sample comprised CD4+ or CD8+ T cells sorted from blood, obtained in a trial of the OX40 agonist ivuxolimab. J is TRBJ1-1 and V is TRBV14; no firm D call. CDR3 in DNA: TGTGCCAGCAGCCGGGGAAAGGTTGTGTACACTGAAGCTTTCTTT. This translates into CASSRGKVVYTEAFF.